This T cell receptor (beta chain) was recorded in a study of T cells in Graves' hyperthyroidism and ophthalmopathy. General study findings and limits: Blood also held most thyroid clonotypes expanded beyond 0.001.

The germline V gene has CDR1 SGHTA and CDR2 FQGNSA. Trimming removed 7 bases from V and 3 bases from J, with 13 bases in between. The CDR3 is 15 amino acids. Authors of the study amplified TCR beta CDR3 regions from RNA transcripts. A first-round RT-PCR of the TCR CDR3 used the HTBI primer set. TCRdb processed the multiplex PCR reads anew with MiXCR; each CDR3 protein has one entry. The table records about 420,000 distinct CDR3 sequences, around 14% of them present only once. Fresh peripheral blood, approximately 10 ml, yielded the PBMCs. This clonotype was recorded many times. Its specificity is unknown.

The sequenced sample was blood. The chain employs TRBV7-2 and TRBJ1-6, with D hard to call. The receptor comes from a woman aged 18-29 years with Graves' hyperthyroidism. CDR3 loop: CASKLVIRYNSPLHF. The CDR3 region has the DNA TGTGCCAGCAAACTAGTGATTCGCTATAATTCACCCCTCCACTTT.